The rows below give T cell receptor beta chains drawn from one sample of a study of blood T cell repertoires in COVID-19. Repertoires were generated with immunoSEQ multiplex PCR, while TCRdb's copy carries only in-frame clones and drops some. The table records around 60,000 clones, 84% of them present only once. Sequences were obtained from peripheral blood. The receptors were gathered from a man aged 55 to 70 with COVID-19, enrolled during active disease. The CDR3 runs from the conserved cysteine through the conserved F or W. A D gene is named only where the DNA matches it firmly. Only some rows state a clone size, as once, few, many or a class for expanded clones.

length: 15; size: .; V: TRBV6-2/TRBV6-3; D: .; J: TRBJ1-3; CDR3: CASSGHRVSGNTIYF; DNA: TGTGCCAGCAGTGGTCACAGGGTATCTGGAAACACCATATATTTT
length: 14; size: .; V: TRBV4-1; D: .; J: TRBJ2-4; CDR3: CASSLSEAENIQYF; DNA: TGCGCCAGCAGCCTCTCCGAGGCGGAAAACATTCAGTACTTC
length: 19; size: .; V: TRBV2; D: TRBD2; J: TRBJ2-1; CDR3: CASSRGGGVAGGGRNEQFF; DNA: TGTGCCAGCAGTAGGGGTGGTGGAGTAGCGGGGGGTGGTCGCAATGAGCAGTTCTTC
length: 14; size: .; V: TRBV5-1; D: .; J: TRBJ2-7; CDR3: CASSLIQDPYEQYF; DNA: TGCGCCAGCAGCTTAATACAGGATCCTTACGAGCAGTACTTC
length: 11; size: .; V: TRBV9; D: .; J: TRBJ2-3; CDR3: CASSAGDTQYF; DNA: TGTGCCAGCAGCGCGGGGGATACGCAGTATTTT
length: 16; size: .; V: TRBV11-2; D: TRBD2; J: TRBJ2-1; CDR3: CASSLDTGLAYNEQFF; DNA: TGTGCCAGCAGCTTAGATACGGGACTAGCTTACAATGAGCAGTTCTTC
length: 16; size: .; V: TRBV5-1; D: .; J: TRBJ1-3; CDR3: CASSLQVAGPGNTIYF; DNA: TGCGCCAGCAGCTTGCAGGTCGCAGGGCCTGGAAACACCATATATTTT
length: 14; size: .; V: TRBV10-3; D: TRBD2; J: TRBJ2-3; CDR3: CATRTSWETDTQYF; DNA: TGTGCCACCAGGACTAGCTGGGAGACAGATACGCAGTATTTT
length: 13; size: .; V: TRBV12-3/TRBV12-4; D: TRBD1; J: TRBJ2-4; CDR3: CASSLDGTGSQYF; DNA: TGTGCCAGCAGTTTAGATGGGACAGGGTCCCAGTACTTC
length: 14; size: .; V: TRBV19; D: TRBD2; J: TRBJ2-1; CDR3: CASIGGGHYNEQFF; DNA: TGTGCCAGTATTGGCGGGGGGCACTACAATGAGCAGTTCTTC
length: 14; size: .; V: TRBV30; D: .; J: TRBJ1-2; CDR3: CAWSATGRAYGYTF; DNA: TGTGCCTGGAGCGCAACAGGGCGAGCCTATGGCTACACCTTC
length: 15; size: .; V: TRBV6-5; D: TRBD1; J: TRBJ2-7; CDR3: CASSSMDRTTGEQYF; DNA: TGTGCCAGCAGTAGTATGGACAGGACCACGGGCGAGCAGTACTTC
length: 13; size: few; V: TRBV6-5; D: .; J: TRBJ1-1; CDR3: CASSYFRDTEAFF; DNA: TGTGCCAGCAGTTACTTTCGGGACACTGAAGCTTTCTTT
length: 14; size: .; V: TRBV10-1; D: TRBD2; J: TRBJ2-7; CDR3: CASSASSGMYEQYF; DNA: TGCGCCAGCAGTGCGTCTAGCGGGATGTACGAGCAGTACTTC
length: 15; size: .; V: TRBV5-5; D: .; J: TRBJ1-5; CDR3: CASSQEGISNQPQHF; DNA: TGTGCCAGCAGCCAGGAAGGAATCAGCAATCAGCCCCAGCATTTT